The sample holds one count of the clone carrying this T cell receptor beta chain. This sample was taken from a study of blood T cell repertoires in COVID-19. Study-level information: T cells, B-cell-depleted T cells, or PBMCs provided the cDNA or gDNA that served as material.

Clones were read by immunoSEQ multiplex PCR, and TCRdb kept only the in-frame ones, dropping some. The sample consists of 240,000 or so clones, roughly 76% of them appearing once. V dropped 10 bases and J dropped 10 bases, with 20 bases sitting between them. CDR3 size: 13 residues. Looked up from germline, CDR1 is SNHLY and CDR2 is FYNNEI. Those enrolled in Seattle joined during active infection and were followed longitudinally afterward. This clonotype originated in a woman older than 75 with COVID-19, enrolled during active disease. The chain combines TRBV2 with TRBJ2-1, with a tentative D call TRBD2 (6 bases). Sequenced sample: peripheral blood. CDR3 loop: CATSSDPLGEQFF. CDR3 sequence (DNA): TGTGCCACCTCTAGCGATCCCCTTGGGGAGCAGTTCTTC.